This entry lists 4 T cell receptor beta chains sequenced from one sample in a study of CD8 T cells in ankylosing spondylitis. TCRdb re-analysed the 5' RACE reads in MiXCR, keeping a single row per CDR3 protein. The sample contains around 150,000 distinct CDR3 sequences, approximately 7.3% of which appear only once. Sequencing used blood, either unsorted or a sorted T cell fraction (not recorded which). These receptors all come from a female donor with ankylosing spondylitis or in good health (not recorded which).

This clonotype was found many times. The chain's CDR3 is CASSFSGVDTGELFF. The DNA of the CDR3 is TGCGCCAGCAGCTTTAGCGGTGTCGACACCGGGGAGCTGTTTTTT. This chain links TRBV5-1 with TRBJ2-2; D might be TRBD2 (6 bases). V lost 2 bases and J lost 3, with 11 bases in between. Looked up from germline, CDR1 is SGHRS and CDR2 is YFSETQ. The CDR3 runs 15 residues. Full variable domain (missing parts from reference TRBV5-1 and TRBJ2-2): KAGVTQTPRYLIKTRGQQVTLSCSPISGHRSVSWYQQTPGQGLQFLFEYFSETQRNKGNFPGRFSGRQFSNSRSEMNVSTLELGDSALYLCASSFSGVDTGELFFGEGSRLTVL.

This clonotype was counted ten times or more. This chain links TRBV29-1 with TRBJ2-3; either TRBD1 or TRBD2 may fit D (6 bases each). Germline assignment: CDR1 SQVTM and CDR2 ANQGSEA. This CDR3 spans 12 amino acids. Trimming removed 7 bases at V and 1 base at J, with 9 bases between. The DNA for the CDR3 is TGCAGCGGGGGGGCGCGCACAGATACGCAGTATTTT. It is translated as CSGGARTDTQYF.

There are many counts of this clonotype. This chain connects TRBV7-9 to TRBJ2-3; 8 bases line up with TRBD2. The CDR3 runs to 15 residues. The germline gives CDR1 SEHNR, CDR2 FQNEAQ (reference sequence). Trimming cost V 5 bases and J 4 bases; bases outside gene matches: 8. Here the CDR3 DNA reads TGTGCCAGCAGCGTCACCGGGACTAGATCAGATACGCAGTATTTT. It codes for CASSVTGTRSDTQYF.

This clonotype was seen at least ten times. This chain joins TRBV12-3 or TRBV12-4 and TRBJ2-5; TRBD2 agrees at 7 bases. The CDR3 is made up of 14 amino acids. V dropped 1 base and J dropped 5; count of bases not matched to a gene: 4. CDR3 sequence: CASSLELATETQYF. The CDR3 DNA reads TGTGCCAGCAGTTTAGAACTAGCGACGGAGACCCAGTACTTC.